The 12 T cell receptor beta chains reported below all come from one sample, sequenced in a study of cytomegalovirus exposure and HLA in healthy donors. Vbeta (60) and Jbeta (13) primers were used in the PCR. Assay: immunoSEQ multiplex PCR; the TCRdb copy retains only in-frame clones and omits some. The sample comprises some 150,000 clones, over 75% of which are singletons, and 5.6% rests with the top ten. The sequenced sample consisted of PBMCs. The receptors shown here come from a middle-aged woman in good health and CMV-seropositive.

CDR3 loop: CASSQSTGGDLYGYTF. CDR3 coding DNA: TGTGCCAGCAGTCAATCCACAGGGGGCGATCTTTATGGCTACACCTTC. The chain employs TRBV27 and TRBJ1-2, with 9 bases matching TRBD1. Per germline, CDR1 MNHEY and CDR2 SMNVEV (reference sequence). The V segment lost 5 bases and the J segment 5 bases; nucleotides outside the gene matches: 12. The CDR3 has 16 amino acids.

The rearrangement links TRBV25-1 to TRBJ2-1; TRBD1 might be the D (8 bases). The V end was cut by 4 bases, the J end by 0 bases, with 19 bases between. The V gene's germline CDR1 is MGHDK and CDR2 SYGVNS. The CDR3 is made up of 18 amino acids. The CDR3 reads CASSVVRGLADSYNEQFF. CDR3 bases: TGTGCCAGCAGTGTAGTCAGGGGGCTAGCGGACTCCTACAATGAGCAGTTCTTC.

V is TRBV28 and J is TRBJ2-7; no firm D call. Between the trimmed V and J ends, which lost 3 bases and 7 bases, there was a span of 7 bases. This CDR3 is 11 amino acids long. CDR1 is MDHEN, CDR2 SYDVKM, per germline. The DNA of the CDR3 is TGTGCCAGCAGTTTCCAATTTGAGCAGTACTTC. It specifies CASSFQFEQYF.

This clone was counted a few times. V gene TRBV10-1 combines with J gene TRBJ2-3; no clear D. Germline CDR1 WNHNN, CDR2 SYGVQD (reference sequence). There are 14 residues in the CDR3. Trimming left V 2 bases short and J 2 bases short, with 8 bases between. The chain's CDR3 is CASSEEPDTDTQYF. CDR3 nucleotides: TGCGCCAGCAGTGAGGAGCCCGACACAGATACGCAGTATTTT.

This clone has just one count. This chain connects TRBV4-1 to TRBJ2-7, with TRBD2 as a possible D gene (5 bases). Per germline, CDR1 MGHRA and CDR2 YSYEKL. Trimming removed 1 base from V and 1 base from J, with 11 bases in between. This CDR3 is built from 15 residues. This CDR3 is CASSQGSGLSYEQYF. CDR3 nucleotides: TGCGCCAGCAGCCAAGGGTCGGGATTATCCTACGAGCAGTACTTC.

The V and J genes are TRBV19 and TRBJ2-5, with a possible D match to TRBD2 (6 bases). This CDR3 has 17 amino acids. V was clipped by 3 bases and J by 0 bases, with 17 bases between them. The germline V gene has CDR1 LNHDA and CDR2 SQIVND (reference sequence). CDR3 region: CASSIRVFAGHQETQYF. The DNA of the CDR3 is TGTGCCAGTAGTATCCGGGTTTTCGCGGGGCACCAAGAGACCCAGTACTTC.

The chain links TRBV7-9 to TRBJ2-1; 7 positions agree with TRBD2. The CDR3 has 15 amino acids. Germline CDR1 is SEHNR and CDR2 is FQNEAQ (reference sequence). Trimming removed 5 bases from V and 2 bases from J; junction bases left unmatched: 6. The CDR3 nucleotides are TGTGCCAGCAGCGCCGAACTAGCGACCTACAATGAGCAGTTCTTC. It encodes CASSAELATYNEQFF. Variable domain in full (rest from reference TRBV7-9 and TRBJ2-1): DTGVSQNPRHKITKRGQNVTFRCDPISEHNRLYWYRQTLGQGPEFLTYFQNEAQLEKSRLLSDRFSAERPKGSFSTLEIQRTEQGDSAMYLCASSAELATYNEQFFGPGTRLTVL.

The rearrangement joins TRBV19 to TRBJ2-1; 8 nucleotides agree with TRBD2. Looked up from germline, CDR1 is LNHDA and CDR2 is SQIVND (reference sequence). This CDR3 comprises 22 residues. V shed 4 bases, J shed 2 bases, and the junction held 25 bases outside the gene matches. CDR3 in DNA: TGTGCCAGTAGTAGAAGGGTAATAGACACTAGCGGACTACTAAATACCTACAATGAGCAGTTCTTC. This translates into CASSRRVIDTSGLLNTYNEQFF.

This clone was picked up one time. The V gene is TRBV5-1, the J gene TRBJ2-5; 10 bases map to TRBD1. The CDR3 consists of 15 residues. Germline V lookup: CDR1 SGHRS, CDR2 YFSETQ. Unmatched junction bases numbered 12, after V lost 4 bases and J lost 9 bases. The DNA of the CDR3 is TGCGCCAGCAGCCGAGAGACAGGGGGCATCGAGGCCCAGTACTTC. Encoded protein: CASSRETGGIEAQYF.

J is TRBJ2-5 and V is TRBV27; 10 nucleotides match TRBD2. The J call may be mistaken, given a closer DNA end match to TRBJ2-7. The CDR3 spans 15 residues. CDR1 is MNHEY, CDR2 SMNVEV, per germline (reference sequence). CDR3 sequence reads: CASSLSGRGPYEQYF. CDR3 sequence (DNA): TGTGCCAGCAGTTTAAGCGGGAGGGGACCTTACGAGCAGTACTTC.

This clone was seen more than once but under ten times. The J gene is TRBJ2-7, the V gene TRBV13; the D gene is possibly TRBD1 (6 bases). The CDR3 contains 15 residues. Trimming took 3 bases from V and 4 from J, leaving 16 bases between them. In germline, CDR1 is PRHDT, CDR2 FYEKMQ (reference sequence). The CDR3 sequence is CASSLGAGRTYEQYF. The CDR3 coding sequence is TGTGCCAGCAGCTTGGGGGCAGGGAGAACTTACGAGCAGTACTTC.

The chain couples TRBV7-2 to TRBJ2-2; no definite D call. Germline V gives CDR1 SGHTA, CDR2 FQGNSA. The CDR3 contains 13 residues. V lost 3 bases to trimming and J lost 4 bases, with 6 bases between them. The chain's CDR3 is CASSFMSTGELFF. CDR3 nucleotides: TGTGCCAGCAGCTTCATGAGCACCGGGGAGCTGTTTTTT.